The following is a T cell receptor beta chain sequence with its context. The data stem from a study of T cells in Graves' hyperthyroidism and ophthalmopathy. TCR beta CDR3 regions were amplified from RNA. Using the HTBI primer set, a first-round RT-PCR was run on the TCR CDR3. TCRdb reanalysed the multiplex PCR reads using MiXCR and keeps one entry per CDR3 protein. The sample includes about 300,000 distinct CDR3 sequences, roughly 19% of them seen just once. Germline-derived CDR1 and CDR2 are SGHTA and FQGNSA. Trimming took off 4 bases at V and 2 bases at J, with 12 bases between the two ends. The CDR3 has 15 residues.

The source material was blood. The sequence derives from a man aged 45-65 years with Graves' ophthalmopathy. The chain joins TRBV7-2 to TRBJ2-1; perhaps D is TRBD1 or TRBD2 (7 bases each). The DNA of the CDR3 is TGTGCCAGCAGCTCAGGGGGGGCCACCTACAATGAGCAGTTCTTC. Encoded protein: CASSSGGATYNEQFF.